This T cell receptor beta chain was found in a study of control samples from healthy donors and cancer patients. The assay was immunoSEQ multiplex PCR, and TCRdb's table has in-frame clones only and misses some. The sample holds roughly 43,000 clones, over 75% seen once. Per the germline V gene, CDR1 is SGHAT and CDR2 is FQNNGV. CDR3 length equals 12 residues. Trimming took 1 base from V and 7 from J, leaving 2 bases between them. The genes are TRBV11-2 and TRBJ1-6; D remains ambiguous. The material sequenced was PBMCs. The sequence was obtained from a woman aged 55-69 years with lung cancer. The CDR3 nucleotides read TGTGCCAGCAGCTTAGGGAATTCACCCCTCCACTTT. This translates into CASSLGNSPLHF.